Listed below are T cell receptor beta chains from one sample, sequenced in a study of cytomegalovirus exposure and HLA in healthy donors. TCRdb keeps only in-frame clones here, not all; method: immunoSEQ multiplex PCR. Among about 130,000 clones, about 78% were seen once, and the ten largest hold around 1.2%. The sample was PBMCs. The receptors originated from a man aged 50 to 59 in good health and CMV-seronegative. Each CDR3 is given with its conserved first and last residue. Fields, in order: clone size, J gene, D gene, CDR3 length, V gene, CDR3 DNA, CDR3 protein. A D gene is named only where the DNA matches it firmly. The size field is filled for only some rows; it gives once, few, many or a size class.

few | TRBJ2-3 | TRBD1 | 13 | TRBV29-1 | TGCAGCGCACCGGGACAGAACACAGATACGCAGTATTTT | CSAPGQNTDTQYF
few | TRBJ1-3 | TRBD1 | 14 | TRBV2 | TGTGCCAGCAGAGGACAGGGGGCTGGAAACACCATATATTTT | CASRGQGAGNTIYF
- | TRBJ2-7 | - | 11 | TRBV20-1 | TGCAGTGCTAGACACCTCTACGAGCAGTACTTC | CSARHLYEQYF
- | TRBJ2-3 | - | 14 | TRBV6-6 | TGTGCCAGCAGTTACTCGGCAGACACAGATACGCAGTATTTT | CASSYSADTDTQYF
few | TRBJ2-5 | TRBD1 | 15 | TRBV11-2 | TGTGCCAGCAGCCCTGGGGCAGGGGGTAGGGAGACCCAGTACTTC | CASSPGAGGRETQYF
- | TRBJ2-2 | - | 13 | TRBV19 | TGTGCCACCCGGACTGGGAACACCGGGGAGCTGTTTTTT | CATRTGNTGELFF
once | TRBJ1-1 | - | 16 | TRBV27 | TGTGCCAGCAGTTTAACCGGCCCCACAAGGGGAACTGAAGCTTTCTTT | CASSLTGPTRGTEAFF
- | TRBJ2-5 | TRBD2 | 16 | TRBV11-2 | TGTGCCAGCAGCCGCCAGGCTAGCGGGCTCCAAGAGACCCAGTACTTC | CASSRQASGLQETQYF
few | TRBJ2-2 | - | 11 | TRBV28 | TGTGCCGCACTGGGACACGGGGAGCTGTTTTTT | CAALGHGELFF
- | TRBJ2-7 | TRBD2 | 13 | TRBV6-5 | TGTGCCAGCAGGCTAGCGGGGAGGGGTGAGCAGTACTTC | CASRLAGRGEQYF
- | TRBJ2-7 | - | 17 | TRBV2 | TGTGCCAGCAGCGGGCGAGACTATGTGGGGGCCGCCTACGAGCAGTACTTC | CASSGRDYVGAAYEQYF
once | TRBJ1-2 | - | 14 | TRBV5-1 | TGCGCCACCCGTTCAGGGGATAGGGGCTATGGCTACACCTTC | CATRSGDRGYGYTF
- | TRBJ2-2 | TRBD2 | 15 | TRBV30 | TGTGCCTGGATGCTAGCGGGAGTTGGTACCGGGGAGCTGTTTTTT | CAWMLAGVGTGELFF
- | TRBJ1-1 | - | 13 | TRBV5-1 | TGCGCCAGCAGCACAGGGCTGAACACTGAAGCTTTCTTT | CASSTGLNTEAFF
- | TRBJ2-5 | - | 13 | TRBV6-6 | TGTGCCAGCAGTTTCGGGACTCGAGAGACCCAGTACTTC | CASSFGTRETQYF
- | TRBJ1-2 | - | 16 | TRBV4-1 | TGCGCCAGCAGCCAGGATTTCGGACTGAACTCCTATGGCTACACCTTC | CASSQDFGLNSYGYTF
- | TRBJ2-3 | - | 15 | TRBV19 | TGTGCCAGTAGTATAGATTCCGGGGTCACAGATACGCAGTATTTT | CASSIDSGVTDTQYF
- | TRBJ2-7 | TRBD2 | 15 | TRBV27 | TGTGCCAGCAGTTCACTATTAGCGGGATCAGGCGAGCAGTACTTC | CASSSLLAGSGEQYF
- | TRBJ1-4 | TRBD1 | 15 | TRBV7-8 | TGTGCCAGCAGCGCGGGGACAGGGGTAGACGAAAAACTGTTTTTT | CASSAGTGVDEKLFF
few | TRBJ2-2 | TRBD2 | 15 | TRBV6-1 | TGTGCCAGCAGTGAAGGTGGTAGCGGGAGCCGGGAGCTGTTTTTT | CASSEGGSGSRELFF
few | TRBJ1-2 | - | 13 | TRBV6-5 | TGTGCCAGCAGGTCCGGGACTAACTATGGCTACACCTTC | CASRSGTNYGYTF
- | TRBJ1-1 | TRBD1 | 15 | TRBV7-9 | TGTGCCAGCAGCCAACAGGGGACATCAAACACTGAAGCTTTCTTT | CASSQQGTSNTEAFF
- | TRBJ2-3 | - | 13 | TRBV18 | TGTGCCAGCTCACCCGTTAGCACAGATACGCAGTATTTT | CASSPVSTDTQYF
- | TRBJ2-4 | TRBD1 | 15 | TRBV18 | TGTGCCAGCTCACCCGCGGGACAGGGGTTTGCCATTCAGTACTTC | CASSPAGQGFAIQYF
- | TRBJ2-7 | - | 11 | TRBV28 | TGTGCCAGCAGTTTGAGCCGGGAGCAGTACTTC | CASSLSREQYF
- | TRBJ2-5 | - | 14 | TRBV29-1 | TGCAGCGTTGAAGGGGCAGGGGTACAAGAGACCCAGTACTTC | CSVEGAGVQETQYF
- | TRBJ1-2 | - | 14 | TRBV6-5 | TGTGCCAGCAGTTCCCCGGGGGGCGGCGATCGCTACACCTTC | CASSSPGGGDRYTF
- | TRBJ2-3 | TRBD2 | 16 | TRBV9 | TGTGCCAGCAGCGTAGGGACTAGCAGTCGCACAGATACGCAGTATTTT | CASSVGTSSRTDTQYF
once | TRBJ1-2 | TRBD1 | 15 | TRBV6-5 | TGTGCCAGCAGTTACTCCGGGACAGAGGTCTATGGCTACACCTTC | CASSYSGTEVYGYTF
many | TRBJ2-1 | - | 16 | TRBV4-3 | TGCGCCAGCAGCCCCATGGACGGGAGTATCTTTTATGAGCAGTTCTTC | CASSPMDGSIFYEQFF
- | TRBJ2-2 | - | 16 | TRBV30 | TGTGCCTGGAGGCGTGCCGGGACATCCAACACCGGGGAGCTGTTTTTT | CAWRRAGTSNTGELFF
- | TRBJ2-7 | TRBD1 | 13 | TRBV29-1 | TGCAGCGGGACAGGGGCCTCCTCCTACGAGCAGTACTTC | CSGTGASSYEQYF
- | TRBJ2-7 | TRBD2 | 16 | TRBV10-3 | TGTGCCATCAGCCCCACTAGCGGGAGGGGTTCCTACGAGCAGTACTTC | CAISPTSGRGSYEQYF
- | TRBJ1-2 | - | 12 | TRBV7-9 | TGTGCCAGCAGCCCACAGGGTTCTGGCTACACCTTC | CASSPQGSGYTF
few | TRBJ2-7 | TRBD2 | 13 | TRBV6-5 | TGTGCCAGCAATCGAGCGGGAGTTCACGAGCAGTACTTC | CASNRAGVHEQYF
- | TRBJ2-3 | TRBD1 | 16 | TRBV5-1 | TGCGCCAGCAGCTCCGGGCAGGGGGTTTCCACAGATACGCAGTATTTT | CASSSGQGVSTDTQYF
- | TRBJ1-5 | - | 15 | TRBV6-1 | TGTGCCAGCACCCTGAAAGGGGCGGTTAATCAGCCCCAGCATTTT | CASTLKGAVNQPQHF
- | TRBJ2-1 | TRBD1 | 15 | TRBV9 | TGTGCCAGCAGCGTAGAAGGGACAGCTTACAATGAGCAGTTCTTC | CASSVEGTAYNEQFF
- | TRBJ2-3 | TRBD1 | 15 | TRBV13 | TGTGCCAGCAGCCCCAGGACAGGGTCTATGGATAAGCAGTATTTT | CASSPRTGSMDKQYF
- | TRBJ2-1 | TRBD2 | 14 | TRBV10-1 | TGCGCCAGCAGTGAGTCGATGGGACTAAAGGCGCAGTTCTTC | CASSESMGLKAQFF
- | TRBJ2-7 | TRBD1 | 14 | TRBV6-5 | TGTGCCAGCAGTCCCTCGGGACAGGGAAGCGAGCAGTACTTC | CASSPSGQGSEQYF
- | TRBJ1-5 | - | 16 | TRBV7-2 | TGTGCCAGCACATTAGCGGTTTCCAGCGCCGTTGGGCCCCAGCATTTT | CASTLAVSSAVGPQHF
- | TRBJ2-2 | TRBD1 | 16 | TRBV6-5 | TGTGCCAGCAGTTCCCCGGACAGGGGGAGATTTGGGGAGCTGTTTTTT | CASSSPDRGRFGELFF
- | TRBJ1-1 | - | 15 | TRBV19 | TGTGCCAGCAGTATCCGGGACACCTTGAACACTGAAGCTTTCTTT | CASSIRDTLNTEAFF
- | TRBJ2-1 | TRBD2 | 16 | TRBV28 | TGTGCCAGCAGTTTTCGTCGCGGGAGCTCCTACAATGAGCAGTTCTTC | CASSFRRGSSYNEQFF
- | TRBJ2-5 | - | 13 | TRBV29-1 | TGCAGCGTTAGCGGCGGGACTCCAGAGACCCAGTACTTC | CSVSGGTPETQYF
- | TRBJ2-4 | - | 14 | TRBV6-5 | TGTGCCAGCAGTTTACGGGGGGCTGGGAACATTCAGTACTTC | CASSLRGAGNIQYF
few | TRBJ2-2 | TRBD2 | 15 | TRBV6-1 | TGTGCCAGCAGTCTCGGGACTATGAACACCGGGGAGCTGTTTTTT | CASSLGTMNTGELFF
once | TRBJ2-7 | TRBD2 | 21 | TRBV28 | TGTGCCAGCAGTTTTAACCCTCTTTTACCCCGACGGCGGGAGGGCCAATACGAGCAGTACTTC | CASSFNPLLPRRREGQYEQYF
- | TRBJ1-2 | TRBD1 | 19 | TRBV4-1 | TGCGCCAGCAGCCAAGATAGAGTGGCGAGACAGGGAAGTCCTTGGGGCTACACCTTC | CASSQDRVARQGSPWGYTF
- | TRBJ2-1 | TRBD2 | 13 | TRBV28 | TGTGCCAGCGGACTAGCGGGTTTAAATGAGCAGTTCTTC | CASGLAGLNEQFF